This is a list of T cell receptor beta chains from one sample in a study of PD-1 blockade in classical Hodgkin lymphoma. The method was immunoSEQ multiplex PCR; TCRdb's version includes in-frame clones alone and lacks a portion of them. The profile covers tens of thousands of clones, with around 80% appearing a single time and about 9% taken by the ten largest. Sequencing was performed on peripheral blood mononuclear cells (PBMCs), taken before the fourth cycle of nivolumab. Every receptor here comes from a human donor with classical Hodgkin lymphoma. Both conserved end residues are part of each CDR3. Each record gives: D gene, V gene, clone size, J gene, CDR3 protein, CDR3 DNA. The D gene is left open where the match is weak. Clone size is not always given. Where it is, it says once, few, many or a class for expanded clones.

D: TRBD2; V: TRBV11-2; size: NA; J: TRBJ2-1; CDR3: CASSSSGRAYNEQFF; DNA: TGTGCCAGCAGCTCTAGCGGGAGGGCCTACAATGAGCAGTTCTTC
D: TRBD1; V: TRBV30; size: NA; J: TRBJ1-2; CDR3: CAGLPGQGHGYTF; DNA: TGTGCCGGTCTACCGGGACAGGGGCATGGCTACACCTTC
D: NA; V: TRBV2; size: medium-sized; J: TRBJ1-3; CDR3: CASSEEKQTLGNTIYF; DNA: TGTGCCAGCAGTGAAGAGAAGCAGACTCTCGGAAACACCATATATTTT
D: NA; V: TRBV12-5; size: NA; J: TRBJ2-7; CDR3: CASGLVGKTYEQYF; DNA: TGTGCTAGTGGTTTAGTTGGGAAAACCTACGAGCAGTACTTC
D: NA; V: TRBV6-1; size: NA; J: TRBJ2-5; CDR3: CAGSRSVYQETQYF; DNA: TGTGCCGGTAGTCGGAGCGTGTACCAAGAGACCCAGTACTTC
D: TRBD1; V: TRBV5-1; size: NA; J: TRBJ1-2; CDR3: CASSPGTGGLGYTF; DNA: TGCGCCAGCAGCCCCGGGACAGGGGGCTTGGGCTACACCTTC
D: NA; V: TRBV7-9; size: NA; J: TRBJ1-1; CDR3: CASSSRYQDIKNTEAFF; DNA: TGTGCCAGCAGTTCTCGATATCAAGACATCAAGAACACTGAAGCTTTCTTT
D: NA; V: TRBV28; size: NA; J: TRBJ1-5; CDR3: CASSLFSANQPQHF; DNA: TGTGCCAGCAGTTTATTCAGCGCGAATCAGCCCCAGCATTTT
D: NA; V: TRBV19; size: NA; J: TRBJ1-2; CDR3: CASSIGGDEGYGYTF; DNA: TGTGCCAGTAGTATCGGTGGCGACGAGGGCTATGGCTACACCTTC
D: NA; V: TRBV18; size: NA; J: TRBJ2-7; CDR3: CASSPAGSHEQYF; DNA: TGTGCCAGCTCACCGGCAGGGTCCCACGAGCAGTACTTC
D: TRBD1; V: TRBV29-1; size: NA; J: TRBJ1-2; CDR3: CSVGQGAGGYTF; DNA: TGCAGCGTGGGACAGGGGGCGGGAGGCTACACCTTC
D: NA; V: TRBV5-8; size: NA; J: TRBJ2-5; CDR3: CASSFNRGIGETQYF; DNA: TGTGCCAGCAGCTTTAATCGGGGGATCGGCGAGACCCAGTACTTC
D: TRBD1; V: TRBV5-1; size: NA; J: TRBJ1-2; CDR3: CASSLGRTGLVASYTF; DNA: TGCGCCAGCAGCTTGGGCCGGACAGGGTTGGTCGCAAGCTACACCTTC
D: NA; V: TRBV7-3; size: NA; J: TRBJ2-3; CDR3: CASSLTWSTDTQYF; DNA: TGTGCCAGCAGCTTAACTTGGAGCACAGATACGCAGTATTTT
D: NA; V: TRBV6-5; size: NA; J: TRBJ1-1; CDR3: CASSYSDTRSEAFF; DNA: TGTGCCAGCAGTTACTCGGACACTCGGTCTGAAGCTTTCTTT
D: TRBD2; V: TRBV6-4; size: NA; J: TRBJ2-7; CDR3: CASSDWGLAGGYEQYF; DNA: TGTGCCAGCAGTGATTGGGGACTAGCGGGGGGATACGAGCAGTACTTC
D: TRBD1; V: TRBV27; size: few; J: TRBJ2-5; CDR3: CASRGTDQETQYF; DNA: TGTGCCAGCAGGGGGACAGACCAAGAGACCCAGTACTTC
D: TRBD1; V: TRBV19; size: medium-sized; J: TRBJ1-1; CDR3: CASLGQFNTEAFF; DNA: TGTGCCAGTTTGGGACAGTTTAACACTGAAGCTTTCTTT
D: TRBD2; V: TRBV2; size: NA; J: TRBJ2-1; CDR3: CASRGTSGAYNEQFF; DNA: TGTGCCAGCAGAGGGACTAGCGGGGCCTACAATGAGCAGTTCTTC
D: TRBD1; V: TRBV7-9; size: NA; J: TRBJ1-2; CDR3: CASSPWTGYPTNYGYTF; DNA: TGTGCCAGCAGCCCCTGGACAGGGTACCCTACTAACTATGGCTACACCTTC
D: TRBD2; V: TRBV7-2; size: NA; J: TRBJ2-1; CDR3: CASSLYGTSGHEQFF; DNA: TGTGCCAGCAGCTTATACGGGACTAGCGGGCATGAGCAGTTCTTC
D: NA; V: TRBV4-1; size: NA; J: TRBJ1-5; CDR3: CASSQAVLSNQPQHF; DNA: TGCGCCAGCAGCCAAGCGGTCCTTAGCAATCAGCCCCAGCATTTT
D: NA; V: TRBV7-2; size: NA; J: TRBJ1-3; CDR3: CASSSLQISGNTIYF; DNA: TGTGCCAGCAGCTCCCTACAGATCTCTGGAAACACCATATATTTT
D: TRBD2; V: TRBV27; size: once; J: TRBJ2-1; CDR3: CASSPLDLAGKNNEQFF; DNA: TGTGCCAGCAGTCCCCTCGATCTAGCGGGAAAAAACAATGAGCAGTTCTTC
D: TRBD1; V: TRBV5-1; size: NA; J: TRBJ2-7; CDR3: CASSLVVDRGDEQYF; DNA: TGCGCCAGCAGCTTGGTAGTCGACAGGGGTGACGAGCAGTACTTC
D: NA; V: TRBV15; size: NA; J: TRBJ2-2; CDR3: CATSRVAGELFF; DNA: TGTGCCACCAGCAGAGTGGCCGGGGAGCTGTTTTTT
D: TRBD2; V: TRBV10-3; size: NA; J: TRBJ2-3; CDR3: CAIMGTSGRAGTDTQYF; DNA: TGTGCCATCATGGGGACTAGCGGGAGGGCGGGCACAGATACGCAGTATTTT
D: TRBD1; V: TRBV6-5; size: NA; J: TRBJ1-4; CDR3: CASSYTGGGKLFF; DNA: TGTGCCAGCAGTTACACAGGGGGAGGAAAACTGTTTTTT
D: NA; V: TRBV9; size: NA; J: TRBJ2-5; CDR3: CASSEEVGWQTQYF; DNA: TGTGCCAGCAGCGAGGAGGTTGGGTGGCAGACCCAGTACTTC
D: NA; V: TRBV6-5; size: NA; J: TRBJ1-5; CDR3: CASSYAGLNQPQHF; DNA: TGTGCCAGCAGTTACGCTGGACTCAATCAGCCCCAGCATTTT
D: TRBD2; V: TRBV7-9; size: few; J: TRBJ2-3; CDR3: CASSQRSVAGSF; DNA: TGTGCCAGCAGCCAACGCTCGGTAGCGGGGTCTTTT
D: NA; V: TRBV19; size: NA; J: TRBJ1-1; CDR3: CASSIGWQGPTEAFF; DNA: TGTGCCAGTAGTATAGGTTGGCAGGGTCCCACTGAAGCTTTCTTT